This entry concerns a single T cell receptor (beta chain). Its antigen is still unknown. The sample originates from a study of tumor-infiltrating lymphocytes in localized non-small cell lung cancer. Study results and caveats: IM1 and IM2 tumors showed no difference in T-cell fraction.

V shed 2 bases and J 5 bases; nucleotides not matched to a gene: 0. The germline gives CDR1 MRHNA, CDR2 SNTAGT. The CDR3 is 15 amino acids. Using immunoSEQ multiplex PCR, the repertoire was profiled, and TCRdb retains in-frame clones only, with some absent. The top ten hold more than 3% of the sample, which has roughly 20,000 clones, about 80% seen once. This chain uses TRBV6-4 with TRBJ2-1, with 13 nucleotides matching TRBD2. The clonotype comes from a human donor with non-small cell lung cancer. Sequenced sample: lung tumor tissue. The CDR3, as DNA: TGTGCCAGCAGTGACGGGACTAGCGGGGACAATGAGCAGTTCTTC. Translation gives CASSDGTSGDNEQFF.